This paragraph covers one T cell receptor beta chain sequence. Its antigen remains unknown. The treatment here: 10-day PBMC culture with coronavirus spike peptide pools or control peptides (ViraFEST assay). Following a culture period (10 days), negative selection was used to isolate CD4+ T cells. The data were obtained in a study of vaccination and CD4 T cells after COVID-19. Sequenced with the Oncomine TCR Beta short-read assay was DNA taken from cultured CD4+ T cells. Each CDR3 protein gets one entry after TCRdb re-called the PCR reads with MiXCR. The data show about 26,000 distinct CDR3 sequences, about three fifths seen once. This CDR3 is 17 amino acids long. Germline CDR1 and CDR2: SGHVS and FQNEAQ. V was pared by 6 bases and J by 6 bases, with 15 bases of the junction left unmatched.

The receptor was isolated from a human donor who had recovered from COVID-19. The J gene is TRBJ2-5, the V gene TRBV7-8; 11 bases map to TRBD2. The sequencing input was CD4+ T cells from blood, cultured in vitro. Here the CDR3 reads CASSSGLAGGRGKTQYF. CDR3 DNA: TGTGCCAGCAGTTCGGGCCTAGCGGGAGGCCGGGGGAAGACCCAGTACTTC. Full variable domain (rest looked up from reference TRBV7-8 and TRBJ2-5): GAGVSQSPRYKVAKRGQDVALRCDPISGHVSLFWYQQALGQGPEFLTYFQNEAQLDKSGLPSDRFFAERPEGSVSTLKIQRTQQEDSAVYLCASSSGLAGGRGKTQYFGPGTRLLVL.